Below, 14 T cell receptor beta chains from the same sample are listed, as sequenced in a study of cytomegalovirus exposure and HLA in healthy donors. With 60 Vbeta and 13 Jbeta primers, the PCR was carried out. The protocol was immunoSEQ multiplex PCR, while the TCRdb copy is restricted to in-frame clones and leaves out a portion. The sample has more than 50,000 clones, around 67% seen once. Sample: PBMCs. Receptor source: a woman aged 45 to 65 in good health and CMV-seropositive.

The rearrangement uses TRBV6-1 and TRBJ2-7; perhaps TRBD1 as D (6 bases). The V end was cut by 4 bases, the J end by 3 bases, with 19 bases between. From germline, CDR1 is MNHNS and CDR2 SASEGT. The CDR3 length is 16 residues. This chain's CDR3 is CASSVPDRLLIYEQYF. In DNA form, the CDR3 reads TGTGCCAGCAGTGTTCCGGACAGACTCCTAATCTACGAGCAGTACTTC.

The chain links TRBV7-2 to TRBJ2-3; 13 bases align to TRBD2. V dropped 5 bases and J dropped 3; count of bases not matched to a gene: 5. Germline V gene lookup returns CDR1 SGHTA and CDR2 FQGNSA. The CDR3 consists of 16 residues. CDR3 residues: CASSARTSGRTDTQYF. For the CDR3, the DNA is TGTGCCAGCAGCGCCAGGACTAGCGGGAGAACAGATACGCAGTATTTT.

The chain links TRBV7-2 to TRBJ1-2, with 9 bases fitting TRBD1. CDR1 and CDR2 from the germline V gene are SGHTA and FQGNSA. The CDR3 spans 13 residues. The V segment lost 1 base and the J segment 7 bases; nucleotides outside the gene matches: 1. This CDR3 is CASSLGDRVGYTF. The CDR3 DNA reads TGTGCCAGCAGCTTAGGGGACAGGGTTGGCTACACCTTC.

CDR3 DNA sequence: TGTGCCAGCAGTGGGGGGCACCCAGGGGGCAATCAAGAGACCCAGTACTTC. Residues: CASSGGHPGGNQETQYF. The genes are TRBV2 and TRBJ2-5; 8 bases are shared with TRBD1. Germline V lookup: CDR1 SNHLY, CDR2 FYNNEI. Trimming at V came to 4 bases and at J to 2 bases, leaving 12 bases not matched to a gene. This CDR3 has 17 residues.

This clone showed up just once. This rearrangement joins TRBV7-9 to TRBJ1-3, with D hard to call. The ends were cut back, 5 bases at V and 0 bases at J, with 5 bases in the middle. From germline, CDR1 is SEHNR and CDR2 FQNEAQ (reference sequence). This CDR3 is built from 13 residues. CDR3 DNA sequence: TGTGCCAGCAGCCAGAACTCTGGAAACACCATATATTTT. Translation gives CASSQNSGNTIYF.

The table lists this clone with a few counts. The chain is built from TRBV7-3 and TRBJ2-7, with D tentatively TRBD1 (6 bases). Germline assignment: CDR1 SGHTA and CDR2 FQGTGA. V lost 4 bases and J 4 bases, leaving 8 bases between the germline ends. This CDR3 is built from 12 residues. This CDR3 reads CASSSGQYEQYF. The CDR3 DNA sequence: TGTGCCAGCAGCTCGGGACAATACGAGCAGTACTTC.

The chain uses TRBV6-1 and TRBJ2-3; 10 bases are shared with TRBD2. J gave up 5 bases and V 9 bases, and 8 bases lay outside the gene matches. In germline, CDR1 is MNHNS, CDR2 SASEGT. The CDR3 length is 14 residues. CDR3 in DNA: TGTGCCAGTGAAGCGGGAGGGCCTGTAGATACGCAGTATTTT. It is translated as CASEAGGPVDTQYF.

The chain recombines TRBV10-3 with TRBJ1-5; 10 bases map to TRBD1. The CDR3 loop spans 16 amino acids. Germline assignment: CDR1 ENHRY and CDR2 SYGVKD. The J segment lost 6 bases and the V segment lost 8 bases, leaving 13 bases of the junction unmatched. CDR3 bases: TGTGCCATCGGAAATCCGGGACAGGGGCTGGGTCAGCCCCAGCATTTT. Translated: CAIGNPGQGLGQPQHF.

The CDR3 region is CASSPQGQSNSPLHF. CDR3 bases: TGTGCCAGCTCACCACAGGGACAGAGCAATTCACCCCTCCACTTT. The chain carries TRBV18 and TRBJ1-6, with 7 bases aligning to TRBD1. With 1 base clipped from V and 7 bases from J, the junction kept 4 bases outside the gene matches. This CDR3 spans 15 amino acids. Germline CDR1 and CDR2: KGHSH and LQKENI.

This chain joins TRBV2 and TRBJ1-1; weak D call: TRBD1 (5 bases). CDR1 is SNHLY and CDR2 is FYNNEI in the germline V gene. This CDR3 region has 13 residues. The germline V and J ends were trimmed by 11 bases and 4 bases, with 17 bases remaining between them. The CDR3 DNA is TGTGCCGTGAGGGCAGGGAGGGCCACTGAAGCTTTCTTT. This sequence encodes CAVRAGRATEAFF.

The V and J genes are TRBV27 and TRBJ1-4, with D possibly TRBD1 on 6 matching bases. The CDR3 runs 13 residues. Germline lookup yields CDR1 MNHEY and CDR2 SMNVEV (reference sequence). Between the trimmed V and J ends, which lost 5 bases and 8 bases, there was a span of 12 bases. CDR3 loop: CASSRQETEKLFF. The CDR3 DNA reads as TGTGCCAGCAGTCGACAGGAAACGGAAAAACTGTTTTTT. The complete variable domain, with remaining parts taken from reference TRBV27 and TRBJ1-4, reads EAQVTQNPRYLITVTGKKLTVTCSQNMNHEYMSWYRQDPGLGLRQIYYSMNVEVTDKGDVPEGYKVSRKEKRNFPLILESPSPNQTSLYFCASSRQETEKLFFGSGTQLSVL.

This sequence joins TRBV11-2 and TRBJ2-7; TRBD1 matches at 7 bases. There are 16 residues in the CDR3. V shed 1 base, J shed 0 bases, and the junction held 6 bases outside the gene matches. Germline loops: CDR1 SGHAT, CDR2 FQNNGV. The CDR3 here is CASSLVGTVPSYEQYF. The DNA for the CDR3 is TGTGCCAGCAGCTTAGTCGGGACAGTTCCCTCCTACGAGCAGTACTTC.

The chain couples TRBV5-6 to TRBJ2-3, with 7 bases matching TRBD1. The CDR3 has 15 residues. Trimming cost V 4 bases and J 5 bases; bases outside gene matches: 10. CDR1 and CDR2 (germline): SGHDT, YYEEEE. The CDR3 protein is CASSPPAGGIDTQYF. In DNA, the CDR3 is TGTGCCAGCAGCCCCCCGGCAGGGGGAATAGATACGCAGTATTTT.

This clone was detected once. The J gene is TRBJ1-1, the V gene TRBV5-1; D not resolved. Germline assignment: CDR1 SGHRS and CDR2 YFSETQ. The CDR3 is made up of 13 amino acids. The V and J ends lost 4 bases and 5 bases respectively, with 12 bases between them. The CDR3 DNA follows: TGCGCCAGCAGCCCGAGGGTTAGAACTGAAGCTTTCTTT. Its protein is CASSPRVRTEAFF.